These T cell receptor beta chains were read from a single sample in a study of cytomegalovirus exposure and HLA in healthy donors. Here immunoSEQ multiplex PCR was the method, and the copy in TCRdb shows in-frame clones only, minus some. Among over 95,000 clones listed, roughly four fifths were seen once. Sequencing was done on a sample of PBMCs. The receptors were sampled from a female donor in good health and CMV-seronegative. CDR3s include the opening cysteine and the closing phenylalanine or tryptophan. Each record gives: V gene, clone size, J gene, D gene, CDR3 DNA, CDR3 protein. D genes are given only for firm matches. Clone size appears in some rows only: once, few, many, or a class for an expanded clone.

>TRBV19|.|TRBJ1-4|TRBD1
TGTGCCAGTAGTATCGACCGACAGGGGGGAGCAACTAATGAAAAACTGTTTTTT
CASSIDRQGGATNEKLFF
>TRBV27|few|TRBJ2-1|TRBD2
TGTGCCAGCAGTTTATGGCTAGCGGGAGGCAATGAGCAGTTCTTC
CASSLWLAGGNEQFF
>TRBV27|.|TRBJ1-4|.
TGTGCCAGCAGGAGCAACGAAAAACTGTTTTTT
CASRSNEKLFF
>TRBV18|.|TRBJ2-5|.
TGTGCCAGCTCACCACCGGGAGTCCAAGAGACCCAGTACTTC
CASSPPGVQETQYF
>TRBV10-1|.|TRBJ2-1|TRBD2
TGCGCCAGCAGCGGCGGGACTAGCGGGGGGGGCGATGAGCAGTTCTTC
CASSGGTSGGGDEQFF
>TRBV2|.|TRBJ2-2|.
TGTGCCAGCAGTGAAGGTCCAGCAGGTTGGAACACCGGGGAGCTGTTTTTT
CASSEGPAGWNTGELFF
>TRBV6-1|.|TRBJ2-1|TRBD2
TGTGCCAGCAGCGGGAACGGGAGGGGCACCAATGAGCAGTTCTTC
CASSGNGRGTNEQFF
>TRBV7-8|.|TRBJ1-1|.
TGTGCCAGCAGCCAACGCAGTGAAGCTTTCTTT
CASSQRSEAFF
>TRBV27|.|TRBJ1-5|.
TGTGCCAGCAGTTCCTCTACGGGGAGGGAGCCCCAGCATTTT
CASSSSTGREPQHF
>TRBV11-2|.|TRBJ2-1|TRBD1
TGTGCCAGCAGCTTAACGCCGGGACAGCCTTACAATGAGCAGTTCTTC
CASSLTPGQPYNEQFF
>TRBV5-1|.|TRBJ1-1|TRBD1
TGCGCCAGCAGCCTCAACAGGGGGCGGATGAACACTGAAGCTTTCTTT
CASSLNRGRMNTEAFF
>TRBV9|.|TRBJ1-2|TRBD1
TGTGCCAGCAGCGCCTCCGGGACAGGGAACTATGGCTACACCTTC
CASSASGTGNYGYTF
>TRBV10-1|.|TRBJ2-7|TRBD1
TGCGCCAGCAGACCGGACAGGGGGCTGAACGAGCAGTACTTC
CASRPDRGLNEQYF
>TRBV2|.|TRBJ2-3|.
TGTGCCAGCACCCGAACGGGGAAAGATACGCAGTATTTT
CASTRTGKDTQYF
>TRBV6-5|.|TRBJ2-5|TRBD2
TGTGCCAGCACGCGCGGGGGGAGGGAGACCCAGTACTTC
CASTRGGRETQYF
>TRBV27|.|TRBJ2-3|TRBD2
TGTGCCAGCAGTCCCATAGCGGGGGAGTACACAGATACGCAGTATTTT
CASSPIAGEYTDTQYF
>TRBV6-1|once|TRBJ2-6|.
TGTGCCAGCGACCCTGCTAGGCTAGGGGCCAACGTCCTGACTTTC
CASDPARLGANVLTF
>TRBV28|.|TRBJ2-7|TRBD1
TGTGCCAGCATGAGGACAGGGGGCTACTCCTACGAGCAGTACTTC
CASMRTGGYSYEQYF
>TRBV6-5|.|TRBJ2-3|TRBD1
TGTGCCAGCAGTTACTTACAGGGGAACACAGATACGCAGTATTTT
CASSYLQGNTDTQYF
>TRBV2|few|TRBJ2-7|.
TGTGCCAGCAGTGAGCGGGTCGCATACGAGCAGTACTTC
CASSERVAYEQYF